This T cell receptor beta chain was profiled in a study of T-cell memory formation after mild COVID-19. The junction had 12 bases not matched to a gene; V was cut back by 10 bases and J by 4 bases. This CDR3 has 14 amino acids. CDR1 is SGHTA, CDR2 FQGNSA, per germline. This clonotype showed up just a few times. Each CDR3 protein is one row after TCRdb ran MiXCR on the 5' RACE reads. The sample lists over 500,000 distinct CDR3 sequences; about 18% were seen once. The sequence was collected from an adult woman who had mild COVID-19 (a few samples of this study predate the infection). Cell type and time point are not known. The sample consisted of PBMCs or a T cell subset sorted from them (not recorded which). The J gene is TRBJ1-2, the V gene TRBV7-2; TRBD1 agrees at 7 bases. Here the CDR3 reads CAIDRAGYGYGYTF. Here the CDR3 DNA reads TGTGCCATAGACAGGGCGGGTTACGGCTATGGCTACACCTTC.